Following are 28 T cell receptor beta chains from one sample sequenced in a study of blood T cell repertoires in COVID-19. Generated by immunoSEQ multiplex PCR, the TCRdb table keeps only in-frame clones and is missing some. The sample yields about 190,000 clones, less than 80% seen once. Sequenced input: peripheral blood. The receptors were gathered from a man aged 50-60 years who had recovered from COVID-19.

CDR3: CASRVRANTGELFF. The CDR3 nucleotides read TGTGCCAGCAGGGTGCGAGCGAACACCGGGGAGCTGTTTTTT. The chain employs TRBV27 and TRBJ2-2; D call uncertain. This CDR3 has 14 residues. V was shortened by 6 bases and J by 0 bases, with 8 bases between the two germline ends. Germline V gives CDR1 MNHEY, CDR2 SMNVEV (reference sequence).

The gene calls are TRBV24-1 and TRBJ2-2; TRBD2 matches at 13 bases. The CDR3 has 19 amino acids. The ends lost 3 bases at V and 4 bases at J; junction bases unmatched: 10. Germline CDR1 is KGHDR and CDR2 is SFDVKD. Here the CDR3 DNA reads TGTGCCACCAGTGATCCAACTAGCGGGGGGGTCGTGGGCACCGGGGAGCTGTTTTTT. This gives the protein CATSDPTSGGVVGTGELFF.

The chain links TRBV9 to TRBJ1-4, with 9 nucleotides matching TRBD1. CDR1 and CDR2 (germline): SGDLS, YYNGEE. Losses at the gene ends were 4 bases for V and 7 bases for J; bases not matched to a gene: 8. There are 15 residues in the CDR3. This chain's CDR3 is CASSHRGQGPEKLFF. CDR3 DNA: TGTGCCAGCAGCCATCGGGGACAGGGACCTGAAAAACTGTTTTTT.

In nucleotides, the CDR3 is TGTGCCAGCAGTGAGGGAGATCGTCAGTTCTTC. Protein product: CASSEGDRQFF. The V call is TRBV12-3 or TRBV12-4, the J call TRBJ2-1; D is possibly TRBD2 (5 bases). The V and J ends lost 5 bases and 13 bases respectively, with 12 bases between them. The CDR3 extends over 11 amino acids.

V is TRBV11-2 and J is TRBJ2-5; 7 bases match TRBD2. V gave up 1 base and J gave up 5 bases; unmatched junction bases: 4. This CDR3 spans 14 amino acids. In germline, CDR1 is SGHAT, CDR2 FQNNGV. The CDR3 protein is CASSLAGRWETQYF. CDR3 sequence (DNA): TGTGCCAGCAGCTTAGCCGGGAGGTGGGAGACCCAGTACTTC.

The V gene is TRBV10-1, the J gene TRBJ2-7; 7 bases line up with TRBD2. Germline V CDR1 and CDR2: WNHNN, SYGVQD (reference sequence). Trimming cost V 0 bases and J 7 bases; bases outside gene matches: 9. The CDR3 sequence is 15 residues long. The DNA for the CDR3 is TGCGCCAGCAGTGAGTCGAGACTGGTCGGGGGGGAGCAGTACTTC. This translates into CASSESRLVGGEQYF.

This clone has at least ten counts. The chain recombines TRBV4-2 with TRBJ1-2; TRBD1 matches 9 bases. The CDR3 has 16 residues. The junction had 9 bases not matched to a gene; V was cut back by 3 bases and J by 4 bases. Germline V gene data show CDR1 as LGHNA and CDR2 as YNFKEQ. CDR3 sequence: CASSQTQRTGVYGYTF. For the CDR3, the DNA is TGTGCCAGCAGCCAGACCCAGCGGACAGGGGTCTATGGCTACACCTTC.

The chain is built from TRBV2 and TRBJ1-6; D is ambiguous. Trimming took off 5 bases at V and 7 bases at J, with 15 bases between the two ends. Germline V CDR1 and CDR2: SNHLY, FYNNEI. This CDR3 spans 15 amino acids. CDR3: CASSLLEGFNSPLHF. In DNA, the CDR3 is TGTGCCAGCAGTCTCTTAGAGGGTTTCAATTCACCCCTCCACTTT.

This clone was picked up a small number of times. The chain joins TRBV10-1 to TRBJ2-3; TRBD2 agrees at 7 bases. After removal of 3 bases from V and 3 bases from J, the junction contained 9 bases not matched to a gene. The CDR3 length is 16 residues. Per the germline V gene, CDR1 is WNHNN and CDR2 is SYGVQD (reference sequence). CDR3 in amino acids: CASSDVAGEGTDTQYF. The DNA of the CDR3 is TGCGCCAGCAGTGATGTAGCGGGCGAGGGTACAGATACGCAGTATTTT.

This chain links TRBV7-9 with TRBJ2-7; D unresolved. Germline V gene data show CDR1 as SEHNR and CDR2 as FQNEAQ (reference sequence). The CDR3 totals 13 residues. V gave up 2 bases and J gave up 9 bases, with 14 bases separating them. The CDR3 protein is CASSLPPSRRQYF. CDR3 coding DNA: TGTGCCAGCAGCTTACCCCCCTCTCGGAGGCAGTACTTC.

V gene TRBV5-6 combines with J gene TRBJ2-7, with TRBD1 matching over 10 bases. Germline V gene data show CDR1 as SGHDT and CDR2 as YYEEEE. V lost 2 bases to trimming and J lost 4 bases; unmatched junction nucleotides: 6. This CDR3 is built from 15 residues. For the CDR3, the DNA is TGTGCCAGCAGCTTAGGGACAGGGGTCGGGTACGAGCAGTACTTC. This codes for CASSLGTGVGYEQYF.

The chain links TRBV18 to TRBJ2-4, with TRBD2 matching over 10 bases. Germline values: CDR1 KGHSH, CDR2 LQKENI. V gave up 2 bases and J gave up 7 bases; unmatched junction bases: 5. This CDR3 comprises 15 residues. The CDR3 DNA follows: TGTGCCAGCTCACCATCCCTAGCGGGAGAGAACATTCAGTACTTC. Translating it yields CASSPSLAGENIQYF.

This rearrangement joins TRBV29-1 to TRBJ1-1; no definite D call. The germline V gene encodes CDR1 SQVTM and CDR2 ANQGSEA. Deletions cut 6 bases from V and 5 bases from J, with 10 bases between. The CDR3 has 11 amino acids. The CDR3 here is CSVGVWTEAFF. The CDR3 DNA is TGCAGCGTGGGAGTTTGGACTGAAGCTTTCTTT. The full variable domain, completed using reference TRBV29-1 and TRBJ1-1, is SAVISQKPSRDICQRGTSLTIQCQVDSQVTMMFWYRQQPGQSLTLIATANQGSEATYESGFVIDKFPISRPNLTFSTLTVSNMSPEDSSIYLCSVGVWTEAFFGQGTRLTVV.

CDR3 loop: CASSFRRGEETQYF. CDR3 DNA: TGTGCCAGCAGTTTTAGACGGGGGGAGGAGACCCAGTACTTC. The chain uses TRBV28 and TRBJ2-5, with 7 bases aligning to TRBD2. CDR1 is MDHEN, CDR2 SYDVKM, per germline. This CDR3 has 14 amino acids. J gave up 5 bases and V 3 bases, and 6 bases lay outside the gene matches.

The CDR3 nucleotides are TGTGCCAGCAGCCTTACAGGGTACACTGAAGCTTTCTTT. Protein product: CASSLTGYTEAFF. The V gene is TRBV7-2, the J gene TRBJ1-1; TRBD1 might be the D (6 bases). Trimming took 5 bases from V and 3 from J, leaving 10 bases between them. The CDR3 spans 13 residues. Germline CDR1 reads SGHTA; CDR2 reads FQGNSA.

This clone was seen once. The rearrangement joins TRBV7-9 to TRBJ2-2, with D maybe TRBD2 (5 bases). CDR1 and CDR2 from the germline V gene are SEHNR and FQNEAQ (reference sequence). Between the trimmed V and J ends, which lost 0 bases and 3 bases, there was a span of 11 bases. The CDR3 sequence is 16 residues long. The DNA of the CDR3 is TGTGCCAGCAGCTTAGCACGTAGCGCGGACACCGGGGAGCTGTTTTTT. The encoded protein is CASSLARSADTGELFF.

The genes are TRBV7-8 and TRBJ2-1; 8 bases are shared with TRBD1. Germline CDR1 reads SGHVS; CDR2 reads FQNEAQ. The CDR3 has 15 amino acids. V lost 1 base to trimming and J lost 6 bases; unmatched junction nucleotides: 5. Here the CDR3 reads CASSLVRGHSNEQFF. The CDR3 DNA sequence: TGTGCCAGCAGCTTAGTCAGGGGGCATTCCAATGAGCAGTTCTTC. Full variable domain (outside the CDR3, taken from reference TRBV7-8 and TRBJ2-1): GAGVSQSPRYKVAKRGQDVALRCDPISGHVSLFWYQQALGQGPEFLTYFQNEAQLDKSGLPSDRFFAERPEGSVSTLKIQRTQQEDSAVYLCASSLVRGHSNEQFFGPGTRLTVL.

The chain employs TRBV7-3 and TRBJ2-1, with 11 bases identical to TRBD1. Germline lookup yields CDR1 SGHTA and CDR2 FQGTGA. The trim removed 5 bases at V and 7 bases at J, leaving 7 bases unmatched. The CDR3 runs to 15 residues. In DNA form, the CDR3 reads TGTGCCAGCAGCCTAGGACAGGGGGCGTTTAATGAGCAGTTCTTC. Translation gives CASSLGQGAFNEQFF.

The chain recombines TRBV28 with TRBJ2-4; maybe TRBD2 (5 bases). This CDR3 is built from 16 residues. Germline V gene data show CDR1 as MDHEN and CDR2 as SYDVKM. The ends were cut back, 1 base at V and 7 bases at J, with 17 bases in the middle. Here the CDR3 reads CASSLYQDFPRNIQYF. The CDR3 DNA sequence: TGTGCCAGCAGTTTATATCAGGACTTCCCGAGGAACATTCAGTACTTC.

The rearrangement links TRBV29-1 to TRBJ2-1, with D perhaps TRBD2 (6 bases). This CDR3 has 13 residues. The germline V gene has CDR1 SQVTM and CDR2 ANQGSEA. The V gene lost 7 bases and the J gene lost 4 bases, with 14 bases spanning the gap. The CDR3 loop reads CSGRLVLYNEQFF. The CDR3 region has the DNA TGCAGCGGGCGACTAGTCCTTTACAATGAGCAGTTCTTC.

The gene calls are TRBV5-4 and TRBJ2-1; D possibly corresponds to TRBD2 (6 bases). The CDR3 spans 17 residues. V was cut by 5 bases and J by 7 bases, with 25 bases left in between. From germline, CDR1 is SGHNT and CDR2 YYREEE (reference sequence). The CDR3 protein is CASRGRLEVFEGNEQFF. CDR3 nucleotide sequence: TGTGCCAGCAGGGGAAGACTAGAAGTTTTTGAGGGAAATGAGCAGTTCTTC.

The chain uses TRBV4-3 and TRBJ2-6, with TRBD1 as a possible D gene (6 bases). Per germline, CDR1 LGHNA and CDR2 YSLEER. The V and J ends lost 0 bases and 5 bases respectively, with 11 bases between them. The CDR3 has 16 amino acids. CDR3 sequence reads: CASSQDSTGRANVLTF. The DNA of the CDR3 is TGCGCCAGCAGCCAAGATAGTACAGGGAGGGCCAACGTCCTGACTTTC.

The rearrangement uses TRBV7-2 and TRBJ2-4; 8 bases are a match to TRBD2. V shed 5 bases, J shed 9 bases, and the junction held 12 bases outside the gene matches. CDR1 and CDR2 (germline): SGHTA, FQGNSA. CDR3 size: 15 residues. The CDR3 loop reads CASSRGGPGVGIQYF. The CDR3 DNA sequence: TGTGCCAGCAGCCGCGGGGGGCCAGGGGTCGGCATTCAGTACTTC.

The chain couples TRBV7-9 to TRBJ2-3; TRBD2 might be the D (6 bases). Germline CDR1 SEHNR, CDR2 FQNEAQ (reference sequence). This CDR3 is 16 amino acids long. Between the trimmed V and J ends, which lost 3 bases and 3 bases, there was a span of 16 bases. CDR3 DNA sequence: TGTGCCAGCAGCTTTCAATGGTTGGAGGGGACAGATACGCAGTATTTT. Translation gives CASSFQWLEGTDTQYF. Drawing the rest from reference TRBV7-9 and TRBJ2-3, the complete variable domain is DTGVSQNPRHKITKRGQNVTFRCDPISEHNRLYWYRQTLGQGPEFLTYFQNEAQLEKSRLLSDRFSAERPKGSFSTLEIQRTEQGDSAMYLCASSFQWLEGTDTQYFGPGTRLTVL.

There are a few counts of this clone. The rearrangement joins TRBV28 to TRBJ1-2, with 8 positions matching TRBD1. The V segment lost 5 bases and the J segment 4 bases; nucleotides outside the gene matches: 9. The CDR3 is 15 residues long. Germline assignment: CDR1 MDHEN and CDR2 SYDVKM. The CDR3 DNA reads as TGTGCCAGCAGTGGGGCAGGGGGCGAAACCTATGGCTACACCTTC. Its translation is CASSGAGGETYGYTF.

This clone was recorded once. The chain is built from TRBV19 and TRBJ2-7, with D possibly TRBD1 on 5 matching bases. Trimming cost V 3 bases and J 2 bases, with 11 bases left between them. The CDR3 runs 14 residues. Germline V gene lookup returns CDR1 LNHDA and CDR2 SQIVND (reference sequence). The DNA for the CDR3 is TGTGCCAGTAGTATTTCAAGGGGCACCTACGAGCAGTACTTC. Translating it yields CASSISRGTYEQYF.

The chain recombines TRBV30 with TRBJ1-2; 8 bases fit TRBD1. Germline CDR1 and CDR2: GTSNPN and SVGIG (reference sequence). This CDR3 spans 12 amino acids. V lost 3 bases and J lost 8; bases outside the gene matches: 5. CDR3 residues: CAWSGDRMGYTF. CDR3 bases: TGTGCCTGGAGCGGGGACAGGATGGGCTACACCTTC.

The chain is built from TRBV30 and TRBJ1-2; D gene unclear. With 7 bases removed from V and 4 bases from J, the gap between germline ends came to 16 bases. The germline gives CDR1 GTSNPN, CDR2 SVGIG (reference sequence). The CDR3 totals 13 residues. DNA for the CDR3: TGTGCCTACTGGATTAGGCGGTCCTATGGCTACACCTTC. Translation: CAYWIRRSYGYTF.